The 26 T cell receptor beta chains presented below share a single source sample, sequenced in a study of TIL therapy for anti-PD-1-resistant metastatic lung cancer. The time point: pre-treatment sample, taken before nivolumab and TIL therapy. Tumor tissue came from excised metastases, mostly pleural nodules or supraclavicular lymph nodes. The libraries were made with immunoSEQ v3. TCRdb's copy holds only in-frame clones and misses some; the assay was immunoSEQ multiplex PCR. The sample lists roughly 28,000 clones, 60% to 70% occurring once. Sequencing used tumor tissue, obtained at baseline. These receptors originate from a woman between 30 and 79 years old with non-small cell lung cancer.

This sequence joins TRBV2 and TRBJ1-2; D is unresolved. CDR1 is SNHLY, CDR2 FYNNEI, per germline. V lost 1 base and J 2 bases, leaving 11 bases between the germline ends. CDR3 length: 15 amino acids. The CDR3 loop is CASSEVYSLNYGYTF. CDR3 coding DNA: TGTGCCAGCAGTGAAGTCTACAGCCTCAACTATGGCTACACCTTC.

This sequence joins TRBV2 and TRBJ2-1; D perhaps matches TRBD1 (6 bases). The CDR3 is 14 residues long. V was pared by 3 bases and J by 3 bases, with 9 bases between. Germline lookup yields CDR1 SNHLY and CDR2 FYNNEI. The CDR3 sequence: CASSDRGDYNEQFF. The CDR3 region has the DNA TGTGCCAGCAGTGACAGGGGTGACTACAATGAGCAGTTCTTC.

The chain carries TRBV11-2 and TRBJ1-3; perhaps TRBD1 as D (5 bases). Germline V lookup: CDR1 SGHAT, CDR2 FQNNGV. The CDR3 is made up of 14 amino acids. V dropped 0 bases and J dropped 4 bases, with 7 bases sitting between them. CDR3 sequence reads: CASSLDNRGNTIYF. CDR3 sequence (DNA): TGTGCCAGCAGCTTAGATAACAGGGGAAACACCATATATTTT.

The V and J genes are TRBV5-1 and TRBJ1-1; no clear D gene. V was clipped by 1 base and J by 7 bases, with 5 bases between them. This CDR3 is built from 11 residues. The germline gives CDR1 SGHRS, CDR2 YFSETQ. The DNA for the CDR3 is TGCGCCAGCAGCTTGCGAGATGAAGCTTTCTTT. This translates into CASSLRDEAFF.

In this sample, this clone is medium-sized. As DNA, the CDR3 is TGCGCCAGCAGCTTCCAAAGGGGGGAAACTGAAGCTTTCTTT. Amino acids: CASSFQRGETEAFF. The V gene is TRBV5-1, the J gene TRBJ1-1; TRBD1 is a possible D gene (6 bases). Trimming removed 2 bases from V and 5 bases from J, with 13 bases in between. The germline CDR1 and CDR2 sequences are SGHRS and YFSETQ. CDR3 size: 14 residues.

The rearrangement uses TRBV2 and TRBJ2-1; TRBD2 agrees at 9 bases. With 7 bases clipped from V and 6 bases from J, the junction kept 10 bases outside the gene matches. The CDR3 contains 15 residues. Germline lookup yields CDR1 SNHLY and CDR2 FYNNEI. CDR3 region: CASTREAGGSNEQFF. The DNA of the CDR3 is TGTGCCAGCACCCGGGAGGCGGGAGGGTCCAATGAGCAGTTCTTC.

The chain combines TRBV30 with TRBJ1-2, with D possibly TRBD1 on 5 matching bases. The CDR3 consists of 13 residues. Germline CDR1 and CDR2: GTSNPN and SVGIG (reference sequence). The germline V and J ends were trimmed by 0 bases and 3 bases, with 8 bases remaining between them. CDR3 sequence: CAWSVRGDYGYTF. CDR3 nucleotide sequence: TGTGCCTGGAGTGTACGGGGGGACTATGGCTACACCTTC.

The V call is TRBV5-1, the J call TRBJ1-3; TRBD1 is a possible D gene (6 bases). V shed 0 bases and J shed 0 bases, with 7 bases lying between them. This CDR3 has 15 residues. CDR1 and CDR2 from the germline V gene are SGHRS and YFSETQ. The DNA of the CDR3 is TGCGCCAGCAGCTTGGGGGACACCTCTGGAAACACCATATATTTT. Amino acid sequence: CASSLGDTSGNTIYF.

The chain couples TRBV6-6 to TRBJ2-7; 8 positions match TRBD2. Germline CDR1 is MNHNY and CDR2 is SVGAGI (reference sequence). The CDR3 consists of 15 residues. After removal of 5 bases from V and 6 bases from J, the junction contained 12 bases not matched to a gene. The CDR3 reads CASSLRGAGAAEQYF. Here the CDR3 DNA reads TGTGCCAGCAGTCTGCGGGGAGCGGGAGCAGCCGAGCAGTACTTC.

V usage is TRBV5-5 and J usage is TRBJ2-7; D is undetermined. V was pared by 4 bases and J by 7 bases, with 18 bases between. CDR1 SGHKS and CDR2 YYEKEE come from the germline V gene (reference sequence). The CDR3 runs to 14 residues. CDR3 region: CASSLSATYGEQYF. In DNA form, the CDR3 reads TGTGCCAGCAGCCTATCCGCGACCTACGGGGAGCAGTACTTC. Variable domain in full (rest from reference TRBV5-5 and TRBJ2-7): DAGVTQSPTHLIKTRGQQVTLRCSPISGHKSVSWYQQVLGQGPQFIFQYYEKEERGRGNFPDRFSARQFPNYSSELNVNALLLGDSALYLCASSLSATYGEQYFGPGTRLTVT.

The chain couples TRBV6-1 to TRBJ2-3; tentative D call: TRBD2 (6 bases). The CDR3 runs to 13 residues. The ends were cut back, 10 bases at V and 2 bases at J, with 13 bases in the middle. Germline V lookup: CDR1 MNHNS, CDR2 SASEGT. CDR3 residues: CATARDFTDTQYF. The CDR3 region has the DNA TGTGCCACCGCCCGGGACTTCACAGATACGCAGTATTTT.

The V and J genes are TRBV29-1 and TRBJ2-7; D uncertain. CDR3 length: 14 amino acids. Germline V gene lookup returns CDR1 SQVTM and CDR2 ANQGSEA. V lost 6 bases and J 0 bases, leaving 15 bases between the germline ends. The CDR3 spells CSVATGASSYEQYF. Written as DNA, the CDR3 is TGCAGCGTGGCGACCGGCGCAAGCTCCTACGAGCAGTACTTC.

This chain connects TRBV11-1 to TRBJ2-1; D remains unclear. The CDR3 is 13 residues long. Germline values: CDR1 SGHAT, CDR2 FQDESV (reference sequence). The V and J ends lost 5 bases and 6 bases respectively, with 11 bases between them. CDR3: CASSPQGSNEQFF. CDR3 nucleotides: TGTGCCAGCAGCCCACAAGGTAGCAATGAGCAGTTCTTC.

The V gene is TRBV7-8, the J gene TRBJ1-5, with 7 nucleotides matching TRBD1. From germline, CDR1 is SGHVS and CDR2 FQNEAQ. Trimming cost V 1 base and J 7 bases; bases outside gene matches: 1. This CDR3 has 13 residues. The CDR3 nucleotides are TGTGCCAGCAGCTTAGACAGGGGACAGCCCCAGCATTTT. This gives the protein CASSLDRGQPQHF.

This clone showed up just a few times. The V call is TRBV4-2, the J call TRBJ2-5; TRBD2 aligns across 9 bases. CDR3 length: 19 residues. The trim removed 4 bases at V and 2 bases at J, leaving 17 bases unmatched. Germline-derived CDR1 and CDR2 are LGHNA and YNFKEQ. DNA of the CDR3: TGTGCCAGCAGCCCCTACTCGATAGCGGGAGCTCGATCGCAAGAGACCCAGTACTTC. Its translation: CASSPYSIAGARSQETQYF.

The chain joins TRBV6-5 to TRBJ1-4; 7 bases match TRBD1. This CDR3 region has 13 residues. With 6 bases clipped from V and 10 bases from J, the junction kept 8 bases outside the gene matches. Germline loops: CDR1 MNHEY, CDR2 SVGAGI. CDR3: CASRSGPGGKLFF. DNA of the CDR3: TGTGCCAGCAGATCCGGTCCAGGGGGAAAACTGTTTTTT.

The rearrangement uses TRBV19 and TRBJ2-7, with D hard to call. CDR1 is LNHDA, CDR2 SQIVND, per germline (reference sequence). The CDR3 is made up of 14 amino acids. Trimming pared 5 bases from V and 2 bases from J, leaving 13 bases between. The CDR3 spells CASSPSMVTYEQYF. DNA for the CDR3: TGTGCCAGTAGTCCCTCAATGGTCACCTACGAGCAGTACTTC.

In its sample, this clone ranks as medium-sized. The CDR3 DNA sequence: TGTGCCAGCAGCTTTCAGTTTCGCACTGAAGCTTTCTTT. Amino acids: CASSFQFRTEAFF. The gene calls are TRBV11-3 and TRBJ1-1, with no clear D. Germline CDR1 and CDR2: SGHNT and YENEEA. This CDR3 contains 13 residues. Trimming took 3 bases from V and 4 from J, leaving 9 bases between them.

The V and J genes are TRBV5-6 and TRBJ1-5, with 7 bases aligning to TRBD1. V dropped 0 bases and J dropped 6; count of bases not matched to a gene: 6. Per the germline V gene, CDR1 is SGHDT and CDR2 is YYEEEE. The CDR3 contains 15 residues. The CDR3 DNA sequence: TGTGCCAGCAGCTTGGGACAGGGTTTCTTTCAGCCCCAGCATTTT. Protein: CASSLGQGFFQPQHF.

The chain employs TRBV7-9 and TRBJ2-7; the match to TRBD2 covers 10 bases. With V trimmed by 1 base and J by 7 bases, 7 bases remained unmatched. The CDR3 is 15 amino acids. CDR1 and CDR2 from the germline V gene are SEHNR and FQNEAQ (reference sequence). The CDR3 is CASSLGSSGRDEQYF. The DNA of the CDR3 is TGTGCCAGCAGCTTAGGTTCTAGCGGGAGAGATGAGCAGTACTTC.

The chain recombines TRBV7-6 with TRBJ2-7, with D possibly matching TRBD2 (5 bases). The germline gives CDR1 SGHVS, CDR2 FNYEAQ. CDR3 length: 15 residues. The V end was cut by 2 bases, the J end by 0 bases, with 11 bases between. CDR3 bases: TGTGCCAGCAGCTTATCGAAGCGGCTCTCCTACGAGCAGTACTTC. It is translated as CASSLSKRLSYEQYF.

CDR3 nucleotides: TGCAGTGCTAGTGGCACCGGGGAGCTGTTTTTT. This translates into CSASGTGELFF. V gene TRBV20-1 combines with J gene TRBJ2-2; D call uncertain. The CDR3 has 11 amino acids. Looked up from germline, CDR1 is DFQATT and CDR2 is SNEGSKA (reference sequence). V dropped 3 bases and J dropped 4 bases, with 3 bases sitting between them.

Only a few counts were recorded for this clone. The chain joins TRBV20-1 to TRBJ1-1; D not certain. This CDR3 region has 11 residues. Trimming took 6 bases from V and 5 from J, leaving 10 bases between them. CDR1 and CDR2 from the germline V gene are DFQATT and SNEGSKA (reference sequence). CDR3 in DNA: TGCAGTGCCGGAAGAATGACTGAAGCTTTCTTT. It encodes CSAGRMTEAFF.

This clone was observed a single time. The CDR3 sequence: CATSRVGTANEQFF. In DNA, the CDR3 is TGTGCCACCAGCAGAGTAGGGACAGCGAATGAGCAGTTCTTC. The rearrangement joins TRBV15 to TRBJ2-1, with 7 bases lining up with TRBD1. Per germline, CDR1 LNHNV and CDR2 YYDKDF (reference sequence). The CDR3 runs to 14 residues. Unmatched junction bases numbered 4, after V lost 1 base and J lost 7 bases. Using reference TRBV15 and TRBJ2-1 for the parts outside the CDR3, the full variable domain is DAMVIQNPRYQVTQFGKPVTLSCSQTLNHNVMYWYQQKSSQAPKLLFHYYDKDFNNEADTPDNFQSRRPNTSFCFLDIRSPGLGDTAMYLCATSRVGTANEQFFGPGTRLTVL.

V and J are TRBV2 and TRBJ2-5; TRBD2 matches at 16 bases. This CDR3 is built from 16 residues. The V segment lost 4 bases and the J segment 7 bases; nucleotides outside the gene matches: 6. Germline-derived CDR1 and CDR2 are SNHLY and FYNNEI. The CDR3 is CASSGGTSGRGVTQYF. Written as DNA, the CDR3 is TGTGCCAGCAGTGGGGGGACTAGCGGGAGGGGCGTGACCCAGTACTTC.

J is TRBJ2-2 and V is TRBV7-2; no reliable D call. Trimming took off 6 bases at V and 0 bases at J, with 8 bases between the two ends. The CDR3 consists of 14 residues. CDR1 and CDR2 from the germline V gene are SGHTA and FQGNSA. The CDR3 spells CASSSNANTGELFF. The CDR3 nucleotides are TGTGCCAGCAGTTCGAACGCGAACACCGGGGAGCTGTTTTTT.